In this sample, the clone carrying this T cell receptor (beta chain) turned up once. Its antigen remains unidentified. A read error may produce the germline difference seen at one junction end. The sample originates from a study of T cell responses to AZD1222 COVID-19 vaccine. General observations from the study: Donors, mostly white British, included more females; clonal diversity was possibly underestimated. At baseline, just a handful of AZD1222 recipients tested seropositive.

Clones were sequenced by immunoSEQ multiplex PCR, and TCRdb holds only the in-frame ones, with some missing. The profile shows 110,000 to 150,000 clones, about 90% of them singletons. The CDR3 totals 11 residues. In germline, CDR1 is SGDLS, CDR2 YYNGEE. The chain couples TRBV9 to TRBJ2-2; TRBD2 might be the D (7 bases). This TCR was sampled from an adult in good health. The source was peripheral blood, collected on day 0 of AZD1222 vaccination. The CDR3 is CASSSRGALFF. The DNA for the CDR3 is TGTGCCAGCAGCTCCCGGGGGGCGCTGTTTTTT.